This T cell receptor beta chain was retrieved from a study of naive and memory T cell subsets. Findings and caveats of the study: In CD4 and CD8 cells, diversity dropped from naive through EMRA.

An equimolar mix of two oligonucleotides served as the beta constant-region primer for TRBC1 and TRBC2. An oligonucleotide with the SP2 primer and a 12-nucleotide UMI was ligated to the cDNA 3' end. TCRdb reanalysed the UMI-ligation and nested PCR reads using MiXCR and keeps one entry per CDR3 protein. The repertoire holds under 150,000 distinct CDR3 sequences, with about 17% as singletons. Germline assignment: CDR1 MNHEY and CDR2 SMNVEV (reference sequence). This CDR3 spans 15 amino acids. Comments on this clonotype: The antigen is not known. At one boundary the junction diverges from the germline segment, which might be a read error.

The chain has TRBV27 and TRBJ2-2; 10 positions match TRBD1. The origin of this receptor is a human donor in good health. Sequenced input: naive CD4+ T cells from blood. The CDR3 region is CASCLGQGRTGELLF. DNA of the CDR3: TGTGCCAGCTGCCTGGGACAGGGGCGCACCGGGGAGCTGCTTTTT.